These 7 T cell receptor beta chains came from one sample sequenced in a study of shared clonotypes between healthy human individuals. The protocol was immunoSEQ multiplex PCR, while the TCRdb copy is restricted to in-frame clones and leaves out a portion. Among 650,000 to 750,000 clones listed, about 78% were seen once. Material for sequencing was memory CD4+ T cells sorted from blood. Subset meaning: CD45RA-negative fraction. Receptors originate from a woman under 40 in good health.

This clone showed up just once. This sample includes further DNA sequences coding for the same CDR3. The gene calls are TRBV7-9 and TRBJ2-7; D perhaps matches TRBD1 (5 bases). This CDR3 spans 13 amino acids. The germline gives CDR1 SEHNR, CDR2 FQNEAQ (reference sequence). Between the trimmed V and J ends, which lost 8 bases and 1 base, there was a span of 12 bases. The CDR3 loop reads CASRRDSSYEQYF. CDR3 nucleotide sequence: TGTGCCAGCCGACGAGACAGTTCCTACGAGCAGTACTTC.

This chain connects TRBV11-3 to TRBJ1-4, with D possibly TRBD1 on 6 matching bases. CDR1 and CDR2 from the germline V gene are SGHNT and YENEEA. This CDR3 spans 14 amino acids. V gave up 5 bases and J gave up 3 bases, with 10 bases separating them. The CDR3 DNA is TGTGCCAGCAGCCTAGGGGGTTCTAATGAAAAACTGTTTTTT. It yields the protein CASSLGGSNEKLFF.

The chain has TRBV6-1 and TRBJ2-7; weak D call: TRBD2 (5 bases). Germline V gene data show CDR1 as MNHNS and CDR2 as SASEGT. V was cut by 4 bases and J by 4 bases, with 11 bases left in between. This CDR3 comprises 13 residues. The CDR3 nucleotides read TGTGCCAGCAGTGGAGTAGGGAGTTACGAGCAGTACTTC. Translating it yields CASSGVGSYEQYF.

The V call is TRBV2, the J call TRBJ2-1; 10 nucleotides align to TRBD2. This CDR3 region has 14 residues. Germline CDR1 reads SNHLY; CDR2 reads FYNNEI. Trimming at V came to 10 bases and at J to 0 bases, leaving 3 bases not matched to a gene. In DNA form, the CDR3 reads TGTGCCAAAAAGCGGGAGGGCTCCTACAATGAGCAGTTCTTC. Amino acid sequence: CAKKREGSYNEQFF. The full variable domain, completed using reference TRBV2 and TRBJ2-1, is EPEVTQTPSHQVTQMGQEVILRCVPISNHLYFYWYRQILGQKVEFLVSFYNNEISEKSEIFDDQFSVERPDGSNFTLKIRSTKLEDSAMYFCAKKREGSYNEQFFGPGTRLTVL.

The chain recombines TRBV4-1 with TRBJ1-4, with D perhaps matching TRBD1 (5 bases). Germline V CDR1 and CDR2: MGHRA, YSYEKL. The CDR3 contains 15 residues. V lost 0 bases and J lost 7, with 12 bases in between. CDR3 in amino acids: CASSQDGRVAEKLFF. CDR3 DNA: TGCGCCAGCAGCCAAGATGGCAGGGTGGCTGAAAAACTGTTTTTT.

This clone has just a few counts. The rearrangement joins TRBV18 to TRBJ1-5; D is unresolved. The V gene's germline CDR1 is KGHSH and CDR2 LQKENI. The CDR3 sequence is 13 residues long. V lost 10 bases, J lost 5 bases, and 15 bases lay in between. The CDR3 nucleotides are TGTGCCACCGGGCCAATCCGGGATCAGCCCCAGCATTTT. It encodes CATGPIRDQPQHF.

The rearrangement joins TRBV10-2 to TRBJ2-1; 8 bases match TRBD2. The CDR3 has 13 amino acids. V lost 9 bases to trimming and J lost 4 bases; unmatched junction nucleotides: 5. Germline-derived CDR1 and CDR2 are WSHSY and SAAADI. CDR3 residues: CASTSGTYNEQFF. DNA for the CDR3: TGCGCCAGTACTAGCGGTACTTACAATGAGCAGTTCTTC.